Each of the 14 T cell receptor beta chains below was sequenced from the same sample in a study of CD8+ T cells in alopecia areata. Reverse transcription of extracted RNA yielded cDNA, which provided the sequencing template. Clones were sequenced by immunoSEQ multiplex PCR, and TCRdb holds only the in-frame ones, with some missing. This table holds roughly 150,000 clones, around 55% found once. Source material: CD4+ T cells sorted from blood. These receptors all stem from a human donor in good health.

The rearrangement joins TRBV7-9 to TRBJ2-6; no clear D. V was cut by 2 bases and J by 0 bases, with 5 bases left in between. Germline V gene sequence: CDR1 SEHNR, CDR2 FQNEAQ (reference sequence). The CDR3 has 15 amino acids. CDR3 region: CASSLRSSGANVLTF. CDR3 bases: TGTGCCAGCAGCTTAAGGAGCTCTGGGGCCAACGTCCTGACTTTC. Supplemented by reference TRBV7-9 and TRBJ2-6, the full variable domain reads DTGVSQNPRHKITKRGQNVTFRCDPISEHNRLYWYRQTLGQGPEFLTYFQNEAQLEKSRLLSDRFSAERPKGSFSTLEIQRTEQGDSAMYLCASSLRSSGANVLTFGAGSRLTVL.

This rearrangement joins TRBV29-1 to TRBJ2-1; 9 nucleotides agree with TRBD1. The CDR3 contains 13 residues. Germline CDR1 is SQVTM and CDR2 is ANQGSEA. The CDR3 nucleotides are TGCAGTGGAGACAGGGGGTATAAGAATGAGCAGTTCTTC. The encoded protein is CSGDRGYKNEQFF.

A single count supports this clone. J is TRBJ2-7 and V is TRBV7-9, with 8 positions matching TRBD2. V lost 4 bases, J lost 2 bases, and 16 bases stayed unmatched. CDR3 length equals 18 residues. From germline, CDR1 is SEHNR and CDR2 FQNEAQ (reference sequence). In DNA, the CDR3 is TGTGCCAGCAGCTCCGGGAGGGTCGTAGCGGGATGGGCCTACGAGCAGTACTTC. Protein: CASSSGRVVAGWAYEQYF.

This clone was seen a handful of times. This chain uses TRBV7-2 with TRBJ1-4; weak D call: TRBD1 (6 bases). The CDR3 length is 15 residues. Germline assignment: CDR1 SGHTA and CDR2 FQGNSA. V was shortened by 3 bases and J by 4 bases, with 12 bases between the two germline ends. As DNA, the CDR3 is TGTGCCAGCAGCTTCTCTCCAGGGGTTAATGAAAAACTGTTTTTT. It is translated as CASSFSPGVNEKLFF. The full variable domain, with the rest looked up from reference TRBV7-2 and TRBJ1-4, is GAGVSQSPSNKVTEKGKDVELRCDPISGHTALYWYRQSLGQGLEFLIYFQGNSAPDKSGLPSDRFSAERTGGSVSTLTIQRTQQEDSAVYLCASSFSPGVNEKLFFGSGTQLSVL.

CDR3 in DNA: TGTGCCAGCAGCCTAGGTATTGGGGCCCCCTACGAGCAGTACTTC. Its protein is CASSLGIGAPYEQYF. The chain employs TRBV11-2 and TRBJ2-7, with D maybe TRBD1 (5 bases). This CDR3 has 15 amino acids. The germline V gene encodes CDR1 SGHAT and CDR2 FQNNGV. V lost 5 bases, J lost 2 bases, and 16 bases lay in between.

The chain combines TRBV7-8 with TRBJ1-1; D ambiguous. CDR1 and CDR2 (germline): SGHVS, FQNEAQ. There are 14 residues in the CDR3. Trimming stripped 4 bases from V and 2 bases from J, with 11 bases between. The CDR3: CASSSIRTNTEAFF. The CDR3 DNA sequence: TGTGCCAGCAGCTCGATCAGGACTAACACTGAAGCTTTCTTT. Combining the CDR3 with reference TRBV7-8 and TRBJ1-1 gives the whole variable domain GAGVSQSPRYKVAKRGQDVALRCDPISGHVSLFWYQQALGQGPEFLTYFQNEAQLDKSGLPSDRFFAERPEGSVSTLKIQRTQQEDSAVYLCASSSIRTNTEAFFGQGTRLTVV.

This clone was observed once. The chain couples TRBV5-6 to TRBJ2-3; 10 nucleotides line up with TRBD2. Trimming removed 0 bases from V and 2 bases from J; junction bases left unmatched: 9. This CDR3 comprises 18 residues. CDR1 is SGHDT and CDR2 is YYEEEE in the germline V gene. CDR3 DNA sequence: TGTGCCAGCAGCTTGGTCCGCCTAGCGGGAGCCCCCACAGATACGCAGTATTTT. Amino acid sequence: CASSLVRLAGAPTDTQYF.

This clone showed up just a few times. V usage is TRBV25-1 and J usage is TRBJ2-7; D is unclear. This CDR3 is 13 amino acids long. V gave up 0 bases and J gave up 1 base, with 4 bases separating them. The germline gives CDR1 MGHDK, CDR2 SYGVNS. CDR3: CASSEYESYEQYF. CDR3 nucleotide sequence: TGTGCCAGCAGTGAATATGAATCCTACGAGCAGTACTTC.

J is TRBJ2-7 and V is TRBV5-6, with 7 bases identical to TRBD2. Germline V gives CDR1 SGHDT, CDR2 YYEEEE. V lost 5 bases, J lost 3 bases, and 11 bases stayed unmatched. The CDR3 loop spans 15 amino acids. As DNA, the CDR3 is TGTGCCAGCAGAGGACCGGGACTACAACTCTACGAGCAGTACTTC. Translating gives CASRGPGLQLYEQYF.

This clone was detected only a few times. In nucleotides, the CDR3 is TGCAGCGTTGGGGGGCTAGCCAATGAGCAGTTCTTC. Translated, it gives CSVGGLANEQFF. The chain recombines TRBV29-1 with TRBJ2-1; a weak D match, TRBD1 (6 bases). Germline assignment: CDR1 SQVTM and CDR2 ANQGSEA. CDR3 length: 12 amino acids. V was clipped by 4 bases and J by 6 bases, with 10 bases between them.

The chain couples TRBV11-2 to TRBJ2-3; TRBD1 agrees at 7 bases. Trimming cost V 5 bases and J 0 bases; bases outside gene matches: 14. CDR3 size: 18 residues. CDR1 is SGHAT, CDR2 FQNNGV, per germline. This CDR3 reads CASSKDMYDRDSTDTQYF. The CDR3 DNA is TGTGCCAGCAGCAAAGATATGTACGACAGGGATAGCACAGATACGCAGTATTTT.

The chain couples TRBV4-1 to TRBJ1-1; D might be TRBD1 (6 bases). Germline V gene lookup returns CDR1 MGHRA and CDR2 YSYEKL. V lost 3 bases, J lost 2 bases, and 13 bases lay in between. The CDR3 has 15 amino acids. The CDR3 loop reads CASSQPTGINTEAFF. In DNA, the CDR3 is TGCGCCAGCAGCCAGCCTACAGGGATTAACACTGAAGCTTTCTTT.

The chain combines TRBV6-5 with TRBJ2-3, with D possibly being TRBD2 (7 bases). The CDR3 runs to 11 residues. The V gene lost 6 bases and the J gene lost 15 bases, with 16 bases spanning the gap. CDR1 and CDR2 from the germline V gene are MNHEY and SVGAGI. The CDR3 sequence is CASRLGGLHYF. CDR3 sequence (DNA): TGTGCCAGCAGGCTAGGGGGACTACACTATTTT.

The gene calls are TRBV18 and TRBJ1-1; D remains ambiguous. Trimming took off 10 bases at V and 7 bases at J, with 22 bases between the two ends. Germline assignment: CDR1 KGHSH and CDR2 LQKENI. The CDR3 has 14 amino acids. The CDR3 loop reads CATLGPNREGEAFF. CDR3 nucleotide sequence: TGTGCCACCCTAGGCCCTAATCGGGAGGGTGAAGCTTTCTTT.